These 9 T cell receptor beta chains share one sample of origin, sequenced in a study of cytomegalovirus exposure and HLA in healthy donors. Primers for the PCR totalled 60 Vbeta and 13 Jbeta. Sequencing was performed with immunoSEQ multiplex PCR; in TCRdb, only in-frame clones are kept and a portion is missing. Of about 170,000 clones in the sample, around 74% are singletons; the top ten hold around 3.2%. Material for sequencing was PBMCs. These receptors all come from a female donor in good health and CMV-seronegative.

The chain links TRBV28 to TRBJ1-2; D gene uncertain. Germline CDR1 is MDHEN and CDR2 is SYDVKM. Trimming shortened V by 1 base and J by 6 bases, and 3 bases separated the two germline ends. The CDR3 extends over 11 amino acids. In nucleotides, the CDR3 is TGTGCCAGCAGTTTATCAGATGGCTACACCTTC. It yields the protein CASSLSDGYTF.

The chain joins TRBV6-1 to TRBJ1-5, with 8 nucleotides matching TRBD1. Losses at the gene ends were 2 bases for V and 6 bases for J; bases not matched to a gene: 3. Germline V gene lookup returns CDR1 MNHNS and CDR2 SASEGT. The CDR3 is made up of 14 amino acids. CDR3 sequence: CASSEQGAGQPQHF. Here the CDR3 DNA reads TGTGCCAGCAGTGAACAGGGGGCAGGTCAGCCCCAGCATTTT.

This chain uses TRBV4-3 with TRBJ1-6, with D maybe TRBD1 (6 bases). Germline CDR1 is LGHNA and CDR2 is YSLEER. The CDR3 runs 16 residues. V was cut by 4 bases and J by 6 bases, with 16 bases left in between. CDR3 region: CASSPLDSRSNSPLHF. CDR3 coding DNA: TGCGCCAGCAGCCCGTTGGACAGCCGTTCTAATTCACCCCTCCACTTT.

CDR3 bases: TGTGCCAGCAGTTTATATAGGGAGCGAGAAGGGAATCAGCCCCAGCATTTT. Its translation: CASSLYREREGNQPQHF. The chain links TRBV28 to TRBJ1-5; no clear D. CDR1 MDHEN and CDR2 SYDVKM come from the germline V gene. This CDR3 has 17 residues. The V and J ends lost 1 base and 4 bases respectively, with 17 bases between them. The entire variable domain, with the rest obtained from reference TRBV28 and TRBJ1-5, is as follows: DVKVTQSSRYLVKRTGEKVFLECVQDMDHENMFWYRQDPGLGLRLIYFSYDVKMKEKGDIPEGYSVSREKKERFSLILESASTNQTSMYLCASSLYREREGNQPQHFGDGTRLSIL.

The gene calls are TRBV9 and TRBJ2-2; unclear D gene. Germline loops: CDR1 SGDLS, CDR2 YYNGEE. The CDR3 has 13 residues. The V end was cut by 2 bases, the J end by 8 bases, with 10 bases between. In DNA, the CDR3 is TGTGCCAGCAGCGTTCGTTCTATTGGGGAGCTGTTTTTT. It translates to CASSVRSIGELFF.

The rearrangement links TRBV23-1 to TRBJ1-2; TRBD1 aligns across 7 bases. TRBV23-1 is noted as an ORF with a role that remains uncertain. V was clipped by 4 bases and J by 4 bases; unmatched bases: 9. The CDR3 runs to 15 residues. The CDR3 spells CASSPTPRTGYGYTF. CDR3 nucleotides: TGCGCCAGCAGTCCCACCCCGCGGACAGGCTATGGCTACACCTTC.

The chain links TRBV7-2 to TRBJ1-1; possible D gene TRBD1, 5 bases. Germline lookup yields CDR1 SGHTA and CDR2 FQGNSA. The CDR3 loop spans 16 amino acids. The ends were cut back, 5 bases at V and 3 bases at J, with 19 bases in the middle. For the CDR3, the DNA is TGTGCCAGCAGCCCAAGGGTGGGCCGGGGGGACACTGAAGCTTTCTTT. This codes for CASSPRVGRGDTEAFF. Full variable domain (outside the CDR3, taken from reference TRBV7-2 and TRBJ1-1): GAGVSQSPSNKVTEKGKDVELRCDPISGHTALYWYRQSLGQGLEFLIYFQGNSAPDKSGLPSDRFSAERTGGSVSTLTIQRTQQEDSAVYLCASSPRVGRGDTEAFFGQGTRLTVV.

The rearrangement uses TRBV2 and TRBJ1-1, with 8 nucleotides matching TRBD1. The CDR3 has 14 residues. The V segment lost 3 bases and the J segment 3 bases; nucleotides outside the gene matches: 3. Germline V gene lookup returns CDR1 SNHLY and CDR2 FYNNEI. The DNA of the CDR3 is TGTGCCAGCAGTGAGGACAGGGAAGACACTGAAGCTTTCTTT. It yields the protein CASSEDREDTEAFF. Full variable domain (missing parts from reference TRBV2 and TRBJ1-1): EPEVTQTPSHQVTQMGQEVILRCVPISNHLYFYWYRQILGQKVEFLVSFYNNEISEKSEIFDDQFSVERPDGSNFTLKIRSTKLEDSAMYFCASSEDREDTEAFFGQGTRLTVV.

V is TRBV6-1 and J is TRBJ1-5; D not resolved. Deletions cut 4 bases from V and 0 bases from J, with 16 bases between. The CDR3 contains 17 residues. CDR1 is MNHNS and CDR2 is SASEGT in the germline V gene. This CDR3 is CASSGASGFNSNQPQHF. In nucleotides, the CDR3 is TGTGCCAGCAGTGGGGCGTCAGGTTTCAATAGCAATCAGCCCCAGCATTTT.